The next 13 T cell receptor beta chains were all read from a single sample in a study of cytomegalovirus exposure and HLA in healthy donors. Primers included in the PCR were 60 Vbeta and 13 Jbeta primers. TCRdb's table, derived via immunoSEQ multiplex PCR, lists solely in-frame clones and lacks some. The sample contains more than 150,000 clones, about 90% of which appear only once. Input material: PBMCs. These receptor sequences come from a girl under three years old in good health and CMV-seronegative.

The chain recombines TRBV7-9 with TRBJ1-1; no reliable D call. Looked up from germline, CDR1 is SEHNR and CDR2 is FQNEAQ (reference sequence). V lost 2 bases, J lost 1 base, and 11 bases lay in between. This CDR3 contains 15 residues. The CDR3: CASSLLEGPNTEAFF. The CDR3 DNA sequence: TGTGCCAGCAGCTTATTGGAGGGCCCGAACACTGAAGCTTTCTTT.

This chain connects TRBV2 to TRBJ2-7; 11 nucleotides match TRBD2. The J segment lost 0 bases and the V segment lost 6 bases, leaving 13 bases of the junction unmatched. The CDR3 is 18 residues long. Germline loops: CDR1 SNHLY, CDR2 FYNNEI. The CDR3 DNA reads as TGTGCCAGCAGGAAGACTAGCGGGGAGCCGAAACCCTCCTACGAGCAGTACTTC. Translating gives CASRKTSGEPKPSYEQYF.

The chain joins TRBV4-3 to TRBJ1-2; D unresolved. Germline CDR1 is LGHNA and CDR2 is YSLEER. The CDR3 length is 16 residues. V lost 0 bases to trimming and J lost 3 bases, with 14 bases between them. CDR3 DNA sequence: TGCGCCAGCAGCCAAGAAGTAATGGCGGACTACTATGGCTACACCTTC. Amino acid sequence: CASSQEVMADYYGYTF.

The chain employs TRBV7-2 and TRBJ2-5; TRBD2 aligns across 8 bases. V shed 9 bases and J 4 bases; nucleotides not matched to a gene: 10. The CDR3 is 14 residues long. CDR1 SGHTA and CDR2 FQGNSA come from the germline V gene. The CDR3 bases are TGTGCCAGTCGGGTCACTAGCGGTGGAGAGACCCAGTACTTC. This codes for CASRVTSGGETQYF.

V usage is TRBV4-1 and J usage is TRBJ2-4, with 12 bases identical to TRBD2. Per germline, CDR1 MGHRA and CDR2 YSYEKL. The CDR3 is 17 residues long. Trimming cost V 4 bases and J 0 bases; bases outside gene matches: 4. The CDR3 spells CASSLGLAGLAKNIQYF. In DNA, the CDR3 is TGCGCCAGCAGCCTCGGACTAGCGGGGCTAGCCAAAAACATTCAGTACTTC.

The chain has TRBV5-1 and TRBJ2-1; TRBD2 matches 11 bases. Germline-derived CDR1 and CDR2 are SGHRS and YFSETQ. The CDR3 has 16 amino acids. Germline trimming cut 0 bases from V and 2 bases from J; bases unmatched to any gene: 1. DNA for the CDR3: TGCGCCAGCAGCTTGGTAGCGGGGGGGCCCTACAATGAGCAGTTCTTC. The encoded protein is CASSLVAGGPYNEQFF.

This clone was detected only once. The chain uses TRBV6-5 and TRBJ2-1; a weak D match, TRBD2 (6 bases). Trimming removed 4 bases from V and 5 bases from J, with 15 bases in between. The germline gives CDR1 MNHEY, CDR2 SVGAGI. The CDR3 totals 15 residues. The CDR3 reads CASSFRLELHNEQFF. Here the CDR3 DNA reads TGTGCCAGCAGTTTCCGACTAGAATTACACAATGAGCAGTTCTTC.

V usage is TRBV4-2 and J usage is TRBJ1-2, with a weak D call TRBD1 (5 bases). The CDR3 has 14 amino acids. Germline-derived CDR1 and CDR2 are LGHNA and YNFKEQ. With 1 base removed from V and 6 bases from J, the gap between germline ends came to 12 bases. CDR3 coding DNA: TGTGCCAGCAGCCAAGGAGACCCAGGGAATGGCTACACCTTC. It codes for CASSQGDPGNGYTF.

The chain has TRBV9 and TRBJ1-1; the D is unclear. The CDR3 is 15 residues long. Trimming cost V 0 bases and J 0 bases, with 9 bases left between them. Germline V gene data show CDR1 as SGDLS and CDR2 as YYNGEE. CDR3 residues: CASSVGDTLNTEAFF. DNA for the CDR3: TGTGCCAGCAGCGTAGGAGACACCTTGAACACTGAAGCTTTCTTT.

The chain employs TRBV7-9 and TRBJ2-7; 10 bases map to TRBD1. CDR3 length: 14 amino acids. V was clipped by 4 bases and J by 3 bases; unmatched bases: 3. The V gene's germline CDR1 is SEHNR and CDR2 FQNEAQ (reference sequence). CDR3 sequence reads: CASSSRDRGYEQYF. CDR3 nucleotides: TGTGCCAGCAGCTCCCGGGACAGGGGCTACGAGCAGTACTTC.

This clone showed up just once. J is TRBJ1-3 and V is TRBV6-1; 8 bases map to TRBD1. The CDR3 has 15 residues. Germline V gives CDR1 MNHNS, CDR2 SASEGT. The V segment lost 6 bases and the J segment 8 bases; nucleotides outside the gene matches: 12. This CDR3 reads CASSGQGFELDTIYF. The CDR3 coding sequence is TGTGCCAGCAGCGGACAGGGTTTCGAATTGGACACCATATATTTT.

The rearrangement links TRBV14 to TRBJ1-2; no clear D gene. V shed 1 base and J shed 1 base, with 13 bases lying between them. This CDR3 comprises 16 residues. Germline CDR1 SGHDN, CDR2 FVKESK. CDR3 nucleotide sequence: TGTGCCAGCAGCCAAGCGGTGGTCCCTCTTAACTATGGCTACACCTTC. Its translation is CASSQAVVPLNYGYTF.

The J gene is TRBJ2-2, the V gene TRBV7-8, with 7 bases aligning to TRBD2. Losses at the gene ends were 5 bases for V and 7 bases for J; bases not matched to a gene: 10. Per germline, CDR1 SGHVS and CDR2 FQNEAQ. The CDR3 consists of 15 residues. This CDR3 reads CASSLSGNRGGELFF. The CDR3 coding sequence is TGTGCCAGCAGCCTAAGCGGGAATAGGGGCGGGGAGCTGTTTTTT.